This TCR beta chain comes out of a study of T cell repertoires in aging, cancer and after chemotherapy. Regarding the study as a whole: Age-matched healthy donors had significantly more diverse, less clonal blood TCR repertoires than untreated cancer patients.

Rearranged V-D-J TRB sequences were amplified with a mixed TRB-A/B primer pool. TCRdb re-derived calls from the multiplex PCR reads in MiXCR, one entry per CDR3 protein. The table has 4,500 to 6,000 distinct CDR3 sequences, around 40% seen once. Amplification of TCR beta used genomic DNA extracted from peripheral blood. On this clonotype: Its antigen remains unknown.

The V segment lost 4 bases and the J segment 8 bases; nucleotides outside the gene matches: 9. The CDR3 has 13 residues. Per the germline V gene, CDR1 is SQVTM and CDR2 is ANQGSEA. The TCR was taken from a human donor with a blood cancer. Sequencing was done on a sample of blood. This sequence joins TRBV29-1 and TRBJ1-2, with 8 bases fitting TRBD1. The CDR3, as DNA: TGCAGCGTTGCTGATGACAGGGGCCGGGGCTACACCTTC. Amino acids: CSVADDRGRGYTF. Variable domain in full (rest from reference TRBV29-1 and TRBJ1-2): SAVISQKPSRDICQRGTSLTIQCQVDSQVTMMFWYRQQPGQSLTLIATANQGSEATYESGFVIDKFPISRPNLTFSTLTVSNMSPEDSSIYLCSVADDRGRGYTFGSGTRLTVV.